This passage covers 32 T cell receptor beta chains from one sample sequenced in a study of Ad26.COV2.S vaccination and SARS-CoV-2 variants. Produced via immunoSEQ multiplex PCR; TCRdb's table is partial and in-frame only. The top ten hold around 5.8% of the sample, which has hundreds of thousands of clones, about 87% seen once. Documented treatment: approximately 18 received Ad26.COV2.S at low or high dose, single or two shots; a few received placebo; per-sample allocation not given. Sample collection was performed on day 63 after the first vaccine or placebo injection. This material consisted of peripheral blood, taken in a trial of Ad26.COV2.S vaccine versus placebo. These receptors were obtained from a person between 18 and 59 years old who received the Ad26.COV2.S COVID-19 vaccine or a placebo.

The chain links TRBV3-1 (or the pseudogene TRBV3-2) to TRBJ1-1; 7 bases are shared with TRBD1. This CDR3 contains 13 residues. Germline V lookup: CDR1 LGHDT, CDR2 YNNKEL (reference sequence). With V trimmed by 5 bases and J by 7 bases, 7 bases remained unmatched. This CDR3 reads CASSEKGGVEAFF. The CDR3 nucleotides read TGTGCCAGCAGCGAAAAAGGGGGCGTTGAAGCTTTCTTT.

The chain employs TRBV6-2 or TRBV6-3 and TRBJ1-5, with 7 bases that match TRBD1. Germline CDR1 and CDR2: MNHEY and SVGEGT. The CDR3 runs 16 residues. Germline trimming cut 0 bases from V and 3 bases from J; bases unmatched to any gene: 5. CDR3: CASSYSTGAPNQPQHF. The CDR3 DNA sequence: TGTGCCAGCAGTTACTCCACAGGGGCCCCCAATCAGCCCCAGCATTTT.

The CDR3 region is CASSQGTSIYNEQFF. CDR3 bases: TGTGCCAGCAGCCAAGGTACGAGCATCTACAATGAGCAGTTCTTC. The chain has TRBV14 and TRBJ2-1; no definite D call. The length of the CDR3 is 15 residues. In germline, CDR1 is SGHDN, CDR2 FVKESK. V was cut by 1 base and J by 3 bases, with 10 bases left in between.

This clone was picked up a small number of times. This chain links TRBV6-4 with TRBJ2-3; TRBD2 matches 11 bases. The CDR3 has 16 amino acids. Germline loops: CDR1 MRHNA, CDR2 SNTAGT. Trimming took 6 bases from V and 6 from J; bases not matched to a gene: 11. The CDR3 region has the DNA TGTGCCAGCAGCGCAAGTAGCGGGAGGGATGTCGATACGCAGTATTTT. It translates to CASSASSGRDVDTQYF.

This clone occurred a few times. This chain connects TRBV5-6 to TRBJ2-5; D call uncertain. Germline CDR1 and CDR2: SGHDT and YYEEEE. V lost 6 bases and J 5 bases, leaving 11 bases between the germline ends. This CDR3 spans 12 amino acids. This CDR3 reads CASTNSRETQYF. The CDR3 nucleotides read TGTGCCAGCACCAACTCAAGGGAGACCCAGTACTTC.

J is TRBJ2-1 and V is TRBV6-6, with 7 bases identical to TRBD2. Germline lookup yields CDR1 MNHNY and CDR2 SVGAGI (reference sequence). The trim removed 0 bases at V and 7 bases at J, leaving 3 bases unmatched. There are 14 residues in the CDR3. CDR3 coding DNA: TGTGCCAGCAGTTACTCGGGGGGGTCGAATGAGCAGTTCTTC. Translated: CASSYSGGSNEQFF.

This clone was recorded many times. The chain is built from TRBV4-1 and TRBJ1-6; TRBD1 matches 10 bases. J lost 8 bases, V lost 5 bases, and 12 bases had no gene match. The CDR3 consists of 17 residues. Germline-derived CDR1 and CDR2 are MGHRA and YSYEKL. In nucleotides, the CDR3 is TGCGCCAGCAGCGAATCGGGACAGGGGCCAGTGTATTCACCCCTCCACTTT. Translated, it gives CASSESGQGPVYSPLHF.

The CDR3 sequence: CASSYSRTGVTDTQYF. The CDR3, as DNA: TGTGCCAGCAGTTACTCGAGGACAGGGGTGACAGATACGCAGTATTTT. The rearrangement uses TRBV6-5 and TRBJ2-3, with 9 bases matching TRBD1. Germline V lookup: CDR1 MNHEY, CDR2 SVGAGI. The CDR3 contains 16 residues. J was trimmed by 3 bases and V by 0 bases; bases with no gene match: 4.

The J gene is TRBJ1-2, the V gene TRBV28; the D is unclear. V dropped 7 bases and J dropped 4 bases, with 22 bases sitting between them. The CDR3 has 16 amino acids. CDR1 is MDHEN and CDR2 is SYDVKM in the germline V gene. The CDR3 here is CASTPGGLWDSYGYTF. The CDR3, as DNA: TGTGCCAGCACCCCTGGCGGGTTATGGGATAGCTATGGCTACACCTTC.

The chain has TRBV6-5 and TRBJ1-1; D is uncertain. Germline loops: CDR1 MNHEY, CDR2 SVGAGI. Trimming took off 1 base at V and 0 bases at J, with 9 bases between the two ends. There are 15 residues in the CDR3. CDR3 DNA sequence: TGTGCCAGCAGTTACTTTGGAGGGATGAACACTGAAGCTTTCTTT. Protein product: CASSYFGGMNTEAFF.

There are a few counts of this clone. This chain joins TRBV28 and TRBJ2-7; 10 nucleotides agree with TRBD1. V was clipped by 6 bases and J by 5 bases; unmatched bases: 7. The length of the CDR3 is 14 residues. Germline assignment: CDR1 MDHEN and CDR2 SYDVKM. In nucleotides, the CDR3 is TGTGCCAGCAGCAGCACCGGGACAGGGGACGAGCAGTACTTC. This sequence encodes CASSSTGTGDEQYF. Combining the CDR3 with reference TRBV28 and TRBJ2-7 gives the whole variable domain DVKVTQSSRYLVKRTGEKVFLECVQDMDHENMFWYRQDPGLGLRLIYFSYDVKMKEKGDIPEGYSVSREKKERFSLILESASTNQTSMYLCASSSTGTGDEQYFGPGTRLTVT.

The genes are TRBV7-3 and TRBJ2-1, with 9 positions matching TRBD2. The ends lost 5 bases at V and 12 bases at J; junction bases unmatched: 11. The length of the CDR3 is 14 residues. Germline lookup yields CDR1 SGHTA and CDR2 FQGTGA. The CDR3 here is CASSPRTSVRGQFF. The CDR3 DNA sequence: TGTGCCAGCAGCCCCAGGACTAGCGTCAGGGGGCAGTTCTTC.

The chain employs TRBV28 and TRBJ2-2; 9 bases map to TRBD2. V was clipped by 1 base and J by 6 bases; unmatched bases: 6. The CDR3 totals 16 residues. The germline V gene has CDR1 MDHEN and CDR2 SYDVKM. The CDR3 loop reads CASSLSLAGMSGELFF. Here the CDR3 DNA reads TGTGCCAGCAGTTTATCGCTAGCGGGAATGTCCGGGGAGCTGTTTTTT.

The chain has TRBV6-2 or TRBV6-3 and TRBJ1-1; D unresolved. The germline gives CDR1 MNHEY, CDR2 SVGEGT. The CDR3 is made up of 14 amino acids. The V end was cut by 3 bases, the J end by 7 bases, with 15 bases between. CDR3 region: CASSYRKGDGEAFF. The CDR3, as DNA: TGTGCCAGCAGTTATCGTAAGGGAGATGGTGAAGCTTTCTTT.

The chain recombines TRBV6-1 with TRBJ1-1; D unresolved. The length of the CDR3 is 16 residues. Germline values: CDR1 MNHNS, CDR2 SASEGT. Trimming pared 0 bases from V and 4 bases from J, leaving 15 bases between. The CDR3 sequence is CASSEALRLSVTEAFF. The CDR3 DNA sequence: TGTGCCAGCAGTGAAGCGCTTAGGCTGTCGGTCACTGAAGCTTTCTTT.

V is TRBV6-5 and J is TRBJ1-4; D uncertain. In germline, CDR1 is MNHEY, CDR2 SVGAGI. The V end was cut by 2 bases, the J end by 3 bases, with 4 bases between. The CDR3 is 13 amino acids. The CDR3 reads CASSYRANEKLFF. In nucleotides, the CDR3 is TGTGCCAGCAGTTACCGGGCTAATGAAAAACTGTTTTTT.

The chain combines TRBV6-2 or TRBV6-3 with TRBJ2-7, with D possibly matching TRBD1 (7 bases). V was trimmed by 2 bases and J by 12 bases, leaving 17 bases between them. Germline CDR1 is MNHEY and CDR2 is SVGEGT. The CDR3 has 13 residues. Here the CDR3 reads CASSYRDRLVGYF. CDR3 nucleotides: TGTGCCAGCAGTTACCGGGACAGACTAGTTGGGTACTTC.

The rearrangement joins TRBV6-4 to TRBJ1-1; TRBD1 agrees at 8 bases. The germline V gene encodes CDR1 MRHNA and CDR2 SNTAGT. The J segment lost 2 bases and the V segment lost 5 bases, leaving 4 bases of the junction unmatched. The CDR3 runs to 14 residues. This CDR3 is CASSSTGENTEAFF. The DNA for the CDR3 is TGTGCCAGCAGTTCGACAGGGGAAAACACTGAAGCTTTCTTT.

The genes are TRBV19 and TRBJ1-2; 7 positions match TRBD1. V shed 5 bases, J shed 4 bases, and the junction held 10 bases outside the gene matches. CDR3 length equals 15 residues. Per the germline V gene, CDR1 is LNHDA and CDR2 is SQIVND (reference sequence). This chain's CDR3 is CASSPWTGDSYGYTF. The CDR3 bases are TGTGCCAGTAGTCCATGGACAGGAGATTCCTATGGCTACACCTTC.

This chain links TRBV5-6 with TRBJ1-4; 7 bases are shared with TRBD1. The CDR3 extends over 16 amino acids. The germline gives CDR1 SGHDT, CDR2 YYEEEE. J lost 10 bases, V lost 0 bases, and 12 bases had no gene match. The CDR3 loop is CASSLETGQLSGKLFF. As DNA, the CDR3 is TGTGCCAGCAGCTTGGAAACGGGACAGCTGTCGGGAAAACTGTTTTTT.

The DNA of the CDR3 is TGTGCCAGCAGCCCATTCCGGGACAGGCCCAATGAGCAGTTCTTC. This encodes CASSPFRDRPNEQFF. The chain combines TRBV3-1 (or the pseudogene TRBV3-2) with TRBJ2-1; TRBD1 matches 8 bases. The V gene end was trimmed by 4 bases and the J gene end by 6 bases; junction bases not matched to a gene: 8. CDR3 length: 15 amino acids. Per the germline V gene, CDR1 is LGHDT and CDR2 is YNNKEL (reference sequence).

The gene calls are TRBV5-1 and TRBJ2-7; TRBD1 matches at 9 bases. V was pared by 3 bases and J by 2 bases, with 6 bases of the junction left unmatched. From germline, CDR1 is SGHRS and CDR2 YFSETQ. The CDR3 sequence is 15 residues long. The CDR3 DNA follows: TGCGCCAGCAGCTCTCACAGGGGGCCCCCCTACGAGCAGTACTTC. It translates to CASSSHRGPPYEQYF.

This chain uses TRBV19 with TRBJ2-5; D ambiguous. CDR3 length equals 13 residues. Germline CDR1 LNHDA, CDR2 SQIVND (reference sequence). The CDR3 protein is CASPEVPPETQYF. The CDR3 DNA reads as TGTGCTTCCCCCGAAGTACCCCCCGAGACCCAGTACTTC.

Here the CDR3 reads CASSLAPGRASYEQYF. As DNA, the CDR3 is TGTGCCAGCAGCTTAGCACCTGGCCGAGCTAGCTACGAGCAGTACTTC. The chain employs TRBV7-6 and TRBJ2-7; D gene unclear. Germline CDR1 is SGHVS and CDR2 is FNYEAQ. The V and J ends lost 0 bases and 3 bases respectively, with 15 bases between them. The CDR3 is 16 residues long.

The J gene is TRBJ2-3, the V gene TRBV6-5, with D tentatively TRBD1 or TRBD2 (5 bases each). V gave up 10 bases and J gave up 0 bases, with 11 bases separating them. The CDR3 is 13 residues long. In germline, CDR1 is MNHEY, CDR2 SVGAGI. The CDR3 sequence: CATGPPSTDTQYF. CDR3 DNA sequence: TGTGCCACGGGACCCCCAAGCACAGATACGCAGTATTTT.

V usage is TRBV28 and J usage is TRBJ2-5; 11 bases line up with TRBD2. Germline lookup yields CDR1 MDHEN and CDR2 SYDVKM. V lost 1 base, J lost 2 bases, and 6 bases stayed unmatched. This CDR3 spans 17 amino acids. The DNA of the CDR3 is TGTGCCAGCAGTTTATATTCCACTAGCGGGAGTCAAGAGACCCAGTACTTC. It is translated as CASSLYSTSGSQETQYF.

This sequence joins TRBV4-1 and TRBJ2-7, with 8 bases lining up with TRBD2. Germline assignment: CDR1 MGHRA and CDR2 YSYEKL. The length of the CDR3 is 16 residues. With 2 bases clipped from V and 0 bases from J, the junction kept 6 bases outside the gene matches. The CDR3 reads CASSQPHSGISYEQYF. The CDR3 DNA follows: TGCGCCAGCAGCCAACCCCATAGCGGGATCTCCTACGAGCAGTACTTC.

The V call is TRBV11-2, the J call TRBJ2-2; the match to TRBD2 covers 11 bases. The CDR3 consists of 15 residues. In germline, CDR1 is SGHAT, CDR2 FQNNGV. Trimming cost V 3 bases and J 7 bases; bases outside gene matches: 4. The chain's CDR3 is CASSLTSGISGELFF. The CDR3 nucleotides are TGTGCCAGCAGCTTGACTAGCGGGATAAGCGGGGAGCTGTTTTTT.

The CDR3 DNA follows: TGTGCCAGCAGCCACGGGACAGCCGAAGCTTTCTTT. Protein product: CASSHGTAEAFF. The rearrangement links TRBV5-6 to TRBJ1-1, with TRBD1 matching 7 bases. The ends lost 4 bases at V and 8 bases at J; junction bases unmatched: 5. Germline CDR1 is SGHDT and CDR2 is YYEEEE. This CDR3 region has 12 residues.

This clone was counted between two and nine times. The chain couples TRBV5-1 to TRBJ2-6; possible D gene TRBD2, 5 bases. Germline V gives CDR1 SGHRS, CDR2 YFSETQ. The CDR3 has 13 residues. Trimming removed 8 bases at V and 7 bases at J, with 13 bases between. The CDR3 is CASLREGANVLTF. In DNA form, the CDR3 reads TGCGCCAGTCTCCGCGAGGGAGCCAACGTCCTGACTTTC.

The chain carries TRBV15 and TRBJ2-1; 9 positions agree with TRBD2. Looked up from germline, CDR1 is LNHNV and CDR2 is YYDKDF (reference sequence). This CDR3 has 17 residues. V lost 4 bases, J lost 1 base, and 8 bases stayed unmatched. CDR3 sequence (DNA): TGTGCCACCAGCACCGGAAGCGGGGGGAGGTCCTACAATGAGCAGTTCTTC. It codes for CATSTGSGGRSYNEQFF.

This rearrangement joins TRBV9 to TRBJ2-2, with 7 bases matching TRBD2. The trim removed 3 bases at V and 3 bases at J, leaving 2 bases unmatched. The germline CDR1 and CDR2 sequences are SGDLS and YYNGEE. The CDR3 is 14 amino acids. Here the CDR3 reads CASSDRGDTGELFF. In nucleotides, the CDR3 is TGTGCCAGCAGCGATCGGGGGGACACCGGGGAGCTGTTTTTT.